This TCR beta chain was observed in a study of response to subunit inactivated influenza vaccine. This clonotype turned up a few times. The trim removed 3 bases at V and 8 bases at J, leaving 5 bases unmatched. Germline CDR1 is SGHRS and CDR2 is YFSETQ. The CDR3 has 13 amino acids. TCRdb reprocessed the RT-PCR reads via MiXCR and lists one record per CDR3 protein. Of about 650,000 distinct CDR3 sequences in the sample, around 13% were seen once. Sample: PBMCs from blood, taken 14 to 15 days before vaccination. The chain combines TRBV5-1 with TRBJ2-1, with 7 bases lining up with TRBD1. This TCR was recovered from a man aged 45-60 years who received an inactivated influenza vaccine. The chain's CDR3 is CASSSTGNYEQFF. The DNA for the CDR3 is TGCGCCAGCAGCTCGACAGGGAATTATGAGCAGTTCTTC.